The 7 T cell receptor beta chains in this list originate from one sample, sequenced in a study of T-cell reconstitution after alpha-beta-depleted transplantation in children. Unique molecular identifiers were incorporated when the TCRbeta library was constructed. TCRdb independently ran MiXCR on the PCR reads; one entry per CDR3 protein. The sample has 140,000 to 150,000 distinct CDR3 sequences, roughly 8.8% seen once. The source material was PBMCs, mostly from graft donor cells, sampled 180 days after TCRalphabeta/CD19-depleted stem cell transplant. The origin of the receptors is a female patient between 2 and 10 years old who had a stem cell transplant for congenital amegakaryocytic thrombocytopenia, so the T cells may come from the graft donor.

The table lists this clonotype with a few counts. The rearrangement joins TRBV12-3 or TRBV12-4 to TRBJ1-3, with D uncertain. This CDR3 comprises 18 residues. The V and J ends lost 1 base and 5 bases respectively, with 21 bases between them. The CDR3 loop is CASSLGGKVQRIRNTIYF. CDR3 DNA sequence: TGTGCCAGCAGTTTAGGAGGGAAGGTCCAACGAATCCGAAACACCATATATTTT.

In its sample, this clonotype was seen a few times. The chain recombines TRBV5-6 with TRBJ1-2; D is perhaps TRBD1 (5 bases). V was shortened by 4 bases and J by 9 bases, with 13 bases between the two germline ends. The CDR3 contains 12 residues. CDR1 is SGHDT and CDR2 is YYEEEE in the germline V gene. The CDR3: CASSGTSDRYTF. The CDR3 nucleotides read TGTGCCAGCAGCGGGACTTCAGACCGCTACACCTTC. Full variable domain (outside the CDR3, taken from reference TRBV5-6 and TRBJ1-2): DAGVTQSPTHLIKTRGQQVTLRCSPKSGHDTVSWYQQALGQGPQFIFQYYEEEERQRGNFPDRFSGHQFPNYSSELNVNALLLGDSALYLCASSGTSDRYTFGSGTRLTVV.

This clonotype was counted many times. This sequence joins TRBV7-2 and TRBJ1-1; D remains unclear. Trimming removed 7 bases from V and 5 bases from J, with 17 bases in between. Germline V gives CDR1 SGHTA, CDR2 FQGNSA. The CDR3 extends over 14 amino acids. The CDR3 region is CASIMGVRVTEAFF. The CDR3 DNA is TGTGCCAGCATTATGGGCGTGAGGGTAACTGAAGCTTTCTTT.

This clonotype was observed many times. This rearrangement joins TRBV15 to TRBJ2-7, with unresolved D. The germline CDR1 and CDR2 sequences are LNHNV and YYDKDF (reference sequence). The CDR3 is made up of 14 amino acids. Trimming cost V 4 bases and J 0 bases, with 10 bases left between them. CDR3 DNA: TGTGCCACCAGCATAGGGCACCCCTCCTACGAGCAGTACTTC. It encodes CATSIGHPSYEQYF.

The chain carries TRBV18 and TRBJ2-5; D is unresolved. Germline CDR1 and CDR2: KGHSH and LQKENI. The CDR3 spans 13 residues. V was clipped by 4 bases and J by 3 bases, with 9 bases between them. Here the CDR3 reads CASSRSREETQYF. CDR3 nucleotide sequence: TGTGCCAGCTCACGATCTAGGGAAGAGACCCAGTACTTC.

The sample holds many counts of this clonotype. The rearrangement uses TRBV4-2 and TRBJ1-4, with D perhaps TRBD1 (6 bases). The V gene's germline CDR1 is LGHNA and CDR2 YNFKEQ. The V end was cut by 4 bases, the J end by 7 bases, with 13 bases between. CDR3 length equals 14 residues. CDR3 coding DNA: TGTGCCAGCAGCCGAGGGGGTGAAGGTGAAAAACTGTTTTTT. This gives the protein CASSRGGEGEKLFF.

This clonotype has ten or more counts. The CDR3 coding sequence is TGCAGTGCTAGAGATTTTATGGACAGGGTATATGGCTACACCTTC. Translated: CSARDFMDRVYGYTF. This chain uses TRBV20-1 with TRBJ1-2; 8 bases are shared with TRBD1. The germline gives CDR1 DFQATT, CDR2 SNEGSKA (reference sequence). The J segment lost 5 bases and the V segment lost 0 bases, leaving 8 bases of the junction unmatched. The CDR3 spans 15 residues.